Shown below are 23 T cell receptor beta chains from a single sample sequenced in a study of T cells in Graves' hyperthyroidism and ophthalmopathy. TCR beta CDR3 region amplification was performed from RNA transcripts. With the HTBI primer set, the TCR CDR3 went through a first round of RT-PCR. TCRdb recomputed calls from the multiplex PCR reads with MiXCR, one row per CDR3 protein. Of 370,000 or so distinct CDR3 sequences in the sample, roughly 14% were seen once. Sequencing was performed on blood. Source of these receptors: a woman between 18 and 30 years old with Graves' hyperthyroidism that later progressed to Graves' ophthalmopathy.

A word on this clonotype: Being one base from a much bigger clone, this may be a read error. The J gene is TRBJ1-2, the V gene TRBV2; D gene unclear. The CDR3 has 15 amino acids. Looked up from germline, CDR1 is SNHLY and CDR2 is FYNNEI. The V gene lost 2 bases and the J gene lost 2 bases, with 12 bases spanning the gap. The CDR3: CASSEIPGLNYGYTF. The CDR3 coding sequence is TGTGCCAGCAGTGAAATTCCGGGTTTAAACTATGGCTACACCTTC.

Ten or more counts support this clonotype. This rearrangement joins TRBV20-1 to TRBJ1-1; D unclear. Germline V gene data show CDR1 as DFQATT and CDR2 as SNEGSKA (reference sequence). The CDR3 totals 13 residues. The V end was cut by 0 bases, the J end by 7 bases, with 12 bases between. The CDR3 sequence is CSARDMAGSEAFF. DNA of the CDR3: TGCAGTGCTAGAGATATGGCGGGGAGTGAAGCTTTCTTT.

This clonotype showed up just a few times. The CDR3 sequence: CASSVGGGAREGGEQFF. The CDR3 nucleotides are TGTGCCAGCAGCGTAGGCGGGGGGGCCCGGGAAGGTGGTGAGCAGTTCTTC. This sequence joins TRBV9 and TRBJ2-1, with 9 bases lining up with TRBD2. The CDR3 is 17 residues long. With 0 bases clipped from V and 9 bases from J, the junction kept 13 bases outside the gene matches. Germline lookup yields CDR1 SGDLS and CDR2 YYNGEE.

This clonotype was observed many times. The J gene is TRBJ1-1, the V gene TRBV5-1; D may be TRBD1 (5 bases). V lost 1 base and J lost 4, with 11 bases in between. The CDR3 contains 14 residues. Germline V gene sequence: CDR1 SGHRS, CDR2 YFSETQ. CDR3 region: CASSLSQGATEAFF. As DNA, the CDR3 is TGCGCCAGCAGCTTGAGTCAGGGCGCCACTGAAGCTTTCTTT. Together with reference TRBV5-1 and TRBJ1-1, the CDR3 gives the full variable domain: KAGVTQTPRYLIKTRGQQVTLSCSPISGHRSVSWYQQTPGQGLQFLFEYFSETQRNKGNFPGRFSGRQFSNSRSEMNVSTLELGDSALYLCASSLSQGATEAFFGQGTRLTVV.

The CDR3 loop is CASSAAGDSTYNEQFF. Here the CDR3 DNA reads TGTGCCAGCAGCGCAGCAGGGGACAGTACCTACAATGAGCAGTTCTTC. The rearrangement links TRBV9 to TRBJ2-1; TRBD1 aligns across 7 bases. The CDR3 totals 16 residues. Germline CDR1 reads SGDLS; CDR2 reads YYNGEE. The ends lost 3 bases at V and 2 bases at J; junction bases unmatched: 8.

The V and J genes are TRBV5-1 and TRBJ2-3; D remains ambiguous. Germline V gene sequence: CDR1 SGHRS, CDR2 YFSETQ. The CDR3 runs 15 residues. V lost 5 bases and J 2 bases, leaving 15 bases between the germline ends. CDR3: CASRSRAQPTDTQYF. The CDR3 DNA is TGCGCCAGCAGGTCTCGGGCGCAGCCCACAGATACGCAGTATTTT.

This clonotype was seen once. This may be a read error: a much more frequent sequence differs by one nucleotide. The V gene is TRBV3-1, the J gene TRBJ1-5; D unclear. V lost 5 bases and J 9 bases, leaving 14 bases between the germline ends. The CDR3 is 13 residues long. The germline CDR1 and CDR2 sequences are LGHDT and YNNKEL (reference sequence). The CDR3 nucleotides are TGTGCCAGCAGCTTCGGTCCTTCTCTGCCCCAGCATTTT. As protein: CASSFGPSLPQHF.

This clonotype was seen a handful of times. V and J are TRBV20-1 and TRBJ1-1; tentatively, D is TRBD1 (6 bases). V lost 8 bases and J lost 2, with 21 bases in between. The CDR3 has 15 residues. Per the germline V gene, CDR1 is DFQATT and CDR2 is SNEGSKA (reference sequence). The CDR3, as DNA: TGCAGTACTGGATCCCCTACAGGGCCTAACACTGAAGCTTTCTTT. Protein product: CSTGSPTGPNTEAFF.

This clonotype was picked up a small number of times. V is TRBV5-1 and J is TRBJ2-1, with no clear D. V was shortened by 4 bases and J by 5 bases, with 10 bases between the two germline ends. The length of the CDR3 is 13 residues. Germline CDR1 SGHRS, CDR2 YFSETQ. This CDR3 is CASSTSPDNEQFF. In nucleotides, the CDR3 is TGCGCCAGCAGCACGTCACCTGACAATGAGCAGTTCTTC.

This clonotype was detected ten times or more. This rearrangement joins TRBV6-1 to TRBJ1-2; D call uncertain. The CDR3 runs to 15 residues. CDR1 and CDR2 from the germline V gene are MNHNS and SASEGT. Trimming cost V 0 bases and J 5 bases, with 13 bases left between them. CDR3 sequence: CASSEAAWASYGYTF. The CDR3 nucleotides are TGTGCCAGCAGTGAAGCGGCTTGGGCGTCGTATGGCTACACCTTC.

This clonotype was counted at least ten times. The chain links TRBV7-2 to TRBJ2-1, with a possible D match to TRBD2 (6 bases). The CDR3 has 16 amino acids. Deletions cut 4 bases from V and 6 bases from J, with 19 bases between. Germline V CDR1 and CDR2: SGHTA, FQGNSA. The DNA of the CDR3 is TGTGCCAGCAGCTCCGCCGAGGACCGGAGGGCCAATGAGCAGTTCTTC. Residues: CASSSAEDRRANEQFF.

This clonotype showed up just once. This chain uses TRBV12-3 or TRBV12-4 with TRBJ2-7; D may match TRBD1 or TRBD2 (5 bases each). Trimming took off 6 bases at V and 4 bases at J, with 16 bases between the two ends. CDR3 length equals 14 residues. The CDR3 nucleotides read TGTGCCAGCAGCTCAGGGCAAAGGAGGTACGAGCAGTACTTC. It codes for CASSSGQRRYEQYF.

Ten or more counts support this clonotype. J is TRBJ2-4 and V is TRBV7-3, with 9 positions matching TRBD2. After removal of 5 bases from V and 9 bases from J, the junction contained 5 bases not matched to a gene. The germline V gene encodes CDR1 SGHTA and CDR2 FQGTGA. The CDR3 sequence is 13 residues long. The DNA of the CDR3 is TGTGCCAGCAGCGCGCGGGAGGGGAGCATTCAGTACTTC. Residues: CASSAREGSIQYF.

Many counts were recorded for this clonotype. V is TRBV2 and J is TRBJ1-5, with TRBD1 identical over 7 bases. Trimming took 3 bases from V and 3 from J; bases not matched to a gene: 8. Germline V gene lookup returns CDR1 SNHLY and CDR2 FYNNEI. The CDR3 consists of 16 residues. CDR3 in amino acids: CASSDLDRVNNQPQHF. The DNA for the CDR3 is TGTGCCAGCAGTGACCTTGACAGGGTAAACAATCAGCCCCAGCATTTT.

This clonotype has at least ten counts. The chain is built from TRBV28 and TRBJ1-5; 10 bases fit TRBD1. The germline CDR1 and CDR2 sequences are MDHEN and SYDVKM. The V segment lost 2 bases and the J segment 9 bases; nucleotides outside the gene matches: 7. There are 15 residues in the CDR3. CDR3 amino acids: CASSLRGQGIRPQHF. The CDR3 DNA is TGTGCCAGCAGTTTACGGGGACAGGGGATAAGGCCCCAGCATTTT.

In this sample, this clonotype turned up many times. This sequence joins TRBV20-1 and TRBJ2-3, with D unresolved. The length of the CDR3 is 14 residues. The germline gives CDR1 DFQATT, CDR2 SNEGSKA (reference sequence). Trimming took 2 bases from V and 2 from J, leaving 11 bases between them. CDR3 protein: CSARKLLSTDTQYF. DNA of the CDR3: TGCAGTGCTAGAAAACTCCTTTCCACAGATACGCAGTATTTT.

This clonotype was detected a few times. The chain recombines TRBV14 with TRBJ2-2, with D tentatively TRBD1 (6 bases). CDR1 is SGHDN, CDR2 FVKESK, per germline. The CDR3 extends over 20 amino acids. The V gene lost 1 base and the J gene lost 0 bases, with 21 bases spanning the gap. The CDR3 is CASSQGGTDSPAANTGELFF. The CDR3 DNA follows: TGTGCCAGCAGCCAAGGCGGAACGGACAGCCCAGCGGCGAACACCGGGGAGCTGTTTTTT.

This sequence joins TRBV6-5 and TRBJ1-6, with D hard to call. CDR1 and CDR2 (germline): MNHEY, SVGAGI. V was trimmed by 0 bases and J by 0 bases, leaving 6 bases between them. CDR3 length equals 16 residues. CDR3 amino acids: CASSYSKSSYNSPLHF. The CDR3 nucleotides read TGTGCCAGCAGTTACTCGAAGAGCTCCTATAATTCACCCCTCCACTTT.

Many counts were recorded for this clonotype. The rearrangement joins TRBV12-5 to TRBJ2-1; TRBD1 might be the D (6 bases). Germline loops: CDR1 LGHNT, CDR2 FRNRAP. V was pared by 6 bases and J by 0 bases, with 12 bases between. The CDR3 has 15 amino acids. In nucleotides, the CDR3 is TGTGCTAGTGGGACGACAGGTAGCTCCTACAATGAGCAGTTCTTC. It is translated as CASGTTGSSYNEQFF. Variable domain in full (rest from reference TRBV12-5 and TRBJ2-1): DARVTQTPRHKVTEMGQEVTMRCQPILGHNTVFWYRQTMMQGLELLAYFRNRAPLDDSGMPKDRFSAEMPDATLATLKIQPSEPRDSAVYFCASGTTGSSYNEQFFGPGTRLTVL.

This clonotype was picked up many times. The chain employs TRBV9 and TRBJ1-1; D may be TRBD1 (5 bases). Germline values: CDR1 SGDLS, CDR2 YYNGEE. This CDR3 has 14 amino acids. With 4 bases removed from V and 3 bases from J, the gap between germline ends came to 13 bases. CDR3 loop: CASSSLDRHTEAFF. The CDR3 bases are TGTGCCAGCAGCTCTCTCGACAGACACACTGAAGCTTTCTTT.

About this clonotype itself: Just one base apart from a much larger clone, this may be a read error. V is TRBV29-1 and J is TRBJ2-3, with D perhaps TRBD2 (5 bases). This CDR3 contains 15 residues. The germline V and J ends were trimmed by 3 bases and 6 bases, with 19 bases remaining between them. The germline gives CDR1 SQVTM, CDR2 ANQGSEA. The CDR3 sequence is CSVELGITTVDTQYF. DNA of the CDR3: TGCAGCGTTGAGCTCGGGATTACCACTGTGGATACGCAGTATTTT.

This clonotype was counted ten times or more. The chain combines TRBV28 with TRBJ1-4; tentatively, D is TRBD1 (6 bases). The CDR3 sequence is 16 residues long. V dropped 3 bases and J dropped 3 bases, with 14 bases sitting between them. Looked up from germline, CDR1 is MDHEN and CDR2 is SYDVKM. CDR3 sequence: CASSFLQGGANEKLFF. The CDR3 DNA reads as TGTGCCAGCAGTTTCCTACAGGGAGGGGCTAATGAAAAACTGTTTTTT.

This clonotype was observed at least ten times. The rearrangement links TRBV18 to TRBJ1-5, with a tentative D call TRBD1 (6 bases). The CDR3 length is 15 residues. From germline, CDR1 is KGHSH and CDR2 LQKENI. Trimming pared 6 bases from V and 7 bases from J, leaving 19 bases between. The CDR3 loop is CASSASTGGTQPQHF. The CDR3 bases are TGTGCCAGCTCGGCCTCGACGGGGGGCACCCAGCCCCAGCATTTT.